The 18 T cell receptor beta chains listed next were all sequenced from one sample in a study of blood T cells in healthy people across ages (dated by TCRdb to between 2014 and 2017). Receptor amplification or capture employed 5' RACE. The instrument was an Illumina HiSeq 2500. A second PCR of 7 to 11 cycles was performed with a sample-barcoded 5' primer and a J-beta primer mix. The public reads were run again by TCRdb, first through fastp at Q25 and then through MiXCR, and only productive beta chains were kept. CDR3 protein duplicates are merged, each entry listing the most common genes and DNA. This sample comprises about 290,000 distinct CDR3 sequences, 27% of them detected only once. The top ten hold 29% of the sample. The material sequenced was blood. The source of these receptors is a woman aged 65 to 85 in good health.

The chain couples TRBV9 to TRBJ2-5, with 10 positions matching TRBD2. CDR1 is SGDLS, CDR2 YYNGEE, per germline. Trimming removed 1 base from V and 2 bases from J; junction bases left unmatched: 5. The CDR3 is made up of 16 amino acids. The CDR3 region is CASSVSTTSGQETQYF. The CDR3 DNA sequence: TGTGCCAGCAGCGTATCCACGACTAGCGGGCAAGAGACCCAGTACTTC.

The chain uses TRBV20-1 and TRBJ1-5, with no clear D. The germline V gene has CDR1 DFQATT and CDR2 SNEGSKA (reference sequence). The CDR3 has 13 amino acids. With 0 bases removed from V and 4 bases from J, the gap between germline ends came to 7 bases. The CDR3 region has the DNA TGCAGTGCTAGAGAGGTGGGAAATCAGCCCCAGCATTTT. Translated, it gives CSAREVGNQPQHF.

This clonotype turned up a few times. V gene TRBV4-1 combines with J gene TRBJ1-1; D is possibly TRBD1 (5 bases). The germline CDR1 and CDR2 sequences are MGHRA and YSYEKL. The CDR3 runs 16 residues. Trimming removed 4 bases at V and 0 bases at J, with 15 bases between. The CDR3 reads CASSPDSGRLNTEAFF. CDR3 coding DNA: TGCGCCAGCAGCCCCGACTCGGGACGCCTGAACACTGAAGCTTTCTTT.

A few counts support this clonotype. The chain links TRBV5-1 to TRBJ2-7, with D hard to call. Germline V gene lookup returns CDR1 SGHRS and CDR2 YFSETQ. This CDR3 comprises 14 residues. V lost 0 bases to trimming and J lost 4 bases, with 11 bases between them. The CDR3 loop is CASSLAQRIYEQYF. CDR3 DNA sequence: TGCGCCAGCAGCTTGGCCCAGAGGATATACGAGCAGTACTTC.

The rearrangement joins TRBV20-1 to TRBJ2-3, with 10 bases identical to TRBD2. The germline gives CDR1 DFQATT, CDR2 SNEGSKA (reference sequence). Unmatched junction bases numbered 12, after V lost 5 bases and J lost 7 bases. CDR3 length: 15 amino acids. CDR3 loop: CSASPLAGELNTQYF. As DNA, the CDR3 is TGCAGTGCTTCGCCTCTAGCGGGAGAATTAAATACGCAGTATTTT.

The chain has TRBV6-2 or TRBV6-3 and TRBJ1-5, with 10 nucleotides matching TRBD1. The length of the CDR3 is 17 residues. The germline V gene has CDR1 MNHEY and CDR2 SVGEGT. V lost 4 bases to trimming and J lost 0 bases; unmatched junction nucleotides: 6. The CDR3 DNA follows: TGTGCCAGCAGTTTCTTGGGGACAGGGGTTAGCAATCAGCCCCAGCATTTT. This translates into CASSFLGTGVSNQPQHF.

V usage is TRBV12-3 or TRBV12-4 and J usage is TRBJ1-2; no definite D call. V dropped 6 bases and J dropped 4 bases, with 3 bases sitting between them. The CDR3 totals 10 residues. The CDR3 bases are TGTGCCAGCAGCCTCTATGGCTACACCTTC. The encoded protein is CASSLYGYTF.

The chain joins TRBV7-8 to TRBJ2-1; 11 positions match TRBD2. The CDR3 sequence is 18 residues long. J lost 1 base, V lost 0 bases, and 5 bases had no gene match. The V gene's germline CDR1 is SGHVS and CDR2 FQNEAQ. This CDR3 reads CASSLALAGGSSYNEQFF. CDR3 DNA: TGTGCCAGCAGCTTAGCTCTAGCGGGAGGTAGTTCCTACAATGAGCAGTTCTTC. The variable domain in full, completed from reference TRBV7-8 and TRBJ2-1, reads GAGVSQSPRYKVAKRGQDVALRCDPISGHVSLFWYQQALGQGPEFLTYFQNEAQLDKSGLPSDRFFAERPEGSVSTLKIQRTQQEDSAVYLCASSLALAGGSSYNEQFFGPGTRLTVL.

The CDR3 region is CASSFRATRGSSGANVLTF. The CDR3 coding sequence is TGTGCCAGCAGTTTCCGGGCCACGCGGGGGAGCTCTGGGGCCAACGTCCTGACTTTC. The rearrangement uses TRBV12-3 or TRBV12-4 and TRBJ2-6; the match to TRBD2 covers 7 bases. V dropped 3 bases and J dropped 0; count of bases not matched to a gene: 11. This CDR3 region has 19 residues.

This clonotype was counted at least ten times. V and J are TRBV29-1 and TRBJ2-1, with 7 positions matching TRBD1. CDR1 and CDR2 (germline): SQVTM, ANQGSEA. The CDR3 is made up of 12 amino acids. V lost 7 bases, J lost 8 bases, and 8 bases stayed unmatched. The CDR3 protein is CSALRGLDEQFF. In nucleotides, the CDR3 is TGCAGCGCGCTAAGGGGGCTGGATGAGCAGTTCTTC.

The rearrangement uses TRBV25-1 and TRBJ2-7, with 7 bases fitting TRBD2. The CDR3 loop spans 14 amino acids. Germline CDR1 is MGHDK and CDR2 is SYGVNS. V was clipped by 4 bases and J by 6 bases; unmatched bases: 9. CDR3 bases: TGTGCCAGCAGTGGGGGGGGACGGGCGGGCGAGCAGTACTTC. Translating gives CASSGGGRAGEQYF.

The chain has TRBV5-1 and TRBJ2-5; TRBD2 matches at 14 bases. Trimming removed 3 bases from V and 11 bases from J; junction bases left unmatched: 3. The CDR3 has 13 amino acids. Germline-derived CDR1 and CDR2 are SGHRS and YFSETQ. The DNA of the CDR3 is TGCGCCAGCAGCTGGACTAGCGGGAGGCCTCAGTACTTC. This translates into CASSWTSGRPQYF.

Many counts were recorded for this clonotype. CDR3 bases: TGCAGTGCGACCGATGGGCTATCTTTGCAAGAGACCCAGTACTTC. It specifies CSATDGLSLQETQYF. The chain couples TRBV20-1 to TRBJ2-5; D gene unclear. The CDR3 has 15 residues. Trimming stripped 6 bases from V and 2 bases from J, with 19 bases between. From germline, CDR1 is DFQATT and CDR2 SNEGSKA (reference sequence).

The rearrangement uses TRBV7-2 and TRBJ2-7; D is possibly TRBD2 (6 bases). CDR1 is SGHTA, CDR2 FQGNSA, per germline. The V and J ends lost 1 base and 3 bases respectively, with 13 bases between them. The length of the CDR3 is 15 residues. The CDR3 DNA is TGTGCCAGCAGCTTAGGGTGGGAGGTCTACTACGAGCAGTACTTC. This encodes CASSLGWEVYYEQYF.

A few counts support this clonotype. The chain employs TRBV6-6 and TRBJ2-3, with 7 bases matching TRBD2. Trimming removed 6 bases from V and 4 bases from J; junction bases left unmatched: 16. Germline V gene data show CDR1 as MNHNY and CDR2 as SVGAGI (reference sequence). CDR3 length: 17 amino acids. The CDR3 loop reads CASSLGEAHGRADTQYF. In nucleotides, the CDR3 is TGTGCCAGCAGCCTGGGTGAAGCACATGGGAGGGCAGATACGCAGTATTTT.

This clonotype turned up a few times. Likely a read error: the CDR3 ends without its conserved phenylalanine or tryptophan. The chain recombines TRBV4-1 with TRBJ2-6, with D possibly being TRBD1 (5 bases). V gave up 1 base and J gave up 0 bases, with 13 bases separating them. The germline V gene has CDR1 MGHRA and CDR2 YSYEKL. The CDR3 extends over 18 amino acids. The CDR3 DNA is TGCGCCAGCAGCCAAGGAGTTGCAGGGCTCTCTGGGGCCAACGTCCTGACTCTC. It codes for CASSQGVAGLSGANVLTL.

The chain uses TRBV29-1 and TRBJ2-5, with D possibly TRBD1 on 7 matching bases. The end of the DNA is better explained by TRBJ2-1, so the J call may be wrong. Per the germline V gene, CDR1 is SQVTM and CDR2 is ANQGSEA. CDR3 length: 15 residues. The CDR3 sequence: CSVTANRGGRAEQFF. The DNA of the CDR3 is TGCAGCGTCACGGCGAACAGGGGAGGTAGGGCCGAGCAGTTCTTC.

The sample holds a few counts of this clonotype. The chain recombines TRBV28 with TRBJ2-1; D not certain. V shed 5 bases and J shed 9 bases, with 26 bases lying between them. This CDR3 is 17 amino acids long. CDR1 MDHEN and CDR2 SYDVKM come from the germline V gene. This CDR3 is CASSGPRLSEKLGEQFF. In DNA form, the CDR3 reads TGTGCCAGCAGTGGCCCCCGGCTCAGCGAAAAACTGGGTGAGCAGTTCTTC.